A single sample gave rise to the 3 T cell receptor beta chains below, sequenced in a study of blood T cell repertoires in COVID-19. Here immunoSEQ multiplex PCR was the method, and the copy in TCRdb shows in-frame clones only, minus some. The sample comprises 150,000 to 190,000 clones, roughly 88% of which are singletons, and around a tenth rests with the top ten. Sequencing was performed on peripheral blood. The receptors come from a woman in her forties or fifties with acute or convalescent COVID-19.

The chain is built from TRBV18 and TRBJ2-1; weak D call: TRBD2 (6 bases). Germline V CDR1 and CDR2: KGHSH, LQKENI. Trimming left V 0 bases short and J 3 bases short, with 9 bases between. CDR3 length: 15 amino acids. The CDR3, as DNA: TGTGCCAGCTCACCACCAGTCGGGGGCTACAATGAGCAGTTCTTC. As protein: CASSPPVGGYNEQFF.

J is TRBJ2-2 and V is TRBV9, with 8 bases that match TRBD2. CDR1 and CDR2 from the germline V gene are SGDLS and YYNGEE. The CDR3 length is 21 residues. V shed 0 bases, J shed 2 bases, and the junction held 18 bases outside the gene matches. DNA of the CDR3: TGTGCCAGCAGCGTAGCCGCCTTGCGATCTAGCGGGTTCTTAAACACCGGGGAGCTGTTTTTT. Translating gives CASSVAALRSSGFLNTGELFF.

This clone was seen only once. CDR3 region: CASRLGRGGQGTGGNTIYF. Written as DNA, the CDR3 is TGTGCAAGTCGCTTAGGGAGGGGGGGACAGGGTACTGGTGGAAACACCATATATTTT. The chain links TRBV12-2 to TRBJ1-3; TRBD1, as called in the table, went unchecked against the DNA. TRBV12-2 is a pseudogene segment. This CDR3 region has 19 residues.